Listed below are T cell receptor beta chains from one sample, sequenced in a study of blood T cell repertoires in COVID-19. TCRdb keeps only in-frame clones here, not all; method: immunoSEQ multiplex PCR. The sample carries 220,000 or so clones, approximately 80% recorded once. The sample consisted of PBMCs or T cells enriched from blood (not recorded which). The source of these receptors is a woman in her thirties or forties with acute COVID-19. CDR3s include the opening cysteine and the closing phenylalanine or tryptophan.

cdr3_aa: CASSTYGYGYTF; v_call: TRBV5-6
cdr3_aa: CASSQVQLERKQFF; v_call: TRBV3-1/TRBV3-2
cdr3_aa: CASSFGTGTYEQYF; v_call: TRBV27
cdr3_aa: CASSSGQIGTGLGVHEQYF; v_call: TRBV28
cdr3_aa: CASSREAFF; v_call: TRBV7-3
cdr3_aa: CASSPEGQSNEKLFF; v_call: TRBV9
cdr3_aa: CASSSSWGQGYGYTF; v_call: TRBV7-2
cdr3_aa: CASSYTKRKGAHIYEQYF; v_call: TRBV6-2/TRBV6-3
cdr3_aa: CAWSVLGQANTEAFF; v_call: TRBV30
cdr3_aa: CASSRGLVYNEQFF; v_call: TRBV19
cdr3_aa: CASSSSPGQLNTEAFF; v_call: TRBV18
cdr3_aa: CASSQGTGLNYGYTF; v_call: TRBV14
cdr3_aa: CASSQWTSGRGNEQFF; v_call: TRBV3-1/TRBV3-2
cdr3_aa: CSVLLPNYEQYF; v_call: TRBV29-1
cdr3_aa: CASSYGQAGYTF; v_call: TRBV7-9
cdr3_aa: CASSGDRGLNSPLHF; v_call: TRBV2
cdr3_aa: CASSYPLAGGLQETQYF; v_call: TRBV6-2/TRBV6-3
cdr3_aa: CASSQGGGVRQFF; v_call: TRBV14
cdr3_aa: CAWSVYINEKLFF; v_call: TRBV30
cdr3_aa: CATSRKSPGAGYTF; v_call: TRBV15
cdr3_aa: CATSDLQGGRYEQYF; v_call: TRBV24-1
cdr3_aa: CASSQGRVSTDTQYF; v_call: TRBV3-1/TRBV3-2
cdr3_aa: CASSFGGTNTGELFF; v_call: TRBV5-6
cdr3_aa: CASGVAGGPAYEQYF; v_call: TRBV28
cdr3_aa: CASSVGGGREVNEQFF; v_call: TRBV9
cdr3_aa: CASSEVLETPRGTQYF; v_call: TRBV6-1
cdr3_aa: CASSQTRSYGYTF; v_call: TRBV3-1/TRBV3-2
cdr3_aa: CASSQAGTTGQNEQFF; v_call: TRBV3-1/TRBV3-2
cdr3_aa: CAGQGAYNQPQHF; v_call: TRBV11-3
cdr3_aa: CASSYSDRGQETQYF; v_call: TRBV6-5
cdr3_aa: CSVVPRGGTEAFF; v_call: TRBV29-1
cdr3_aa: CASSIVVGQGGNIQYF; v_call: TRBV19
cdr3_aa: CASSAGGQGSQPQHF; v_call: TRBV25-1
cdr3_aa: CASSFTQGANVLTF; v_call: TRBV27
cdr3_aa: CASSQDGPGEGGVNQPQHF; v_call: TRBV4-2
cdr3_aa: CASSLALDQALHF; v_call: TRBV11-2
cdr3_aa: CASSRQGLGGGYTF; v_call: TRBV6-5
cdr3_aa: CASSLRTSGVIYEQYF; v_call: TRBV6-6
cdr3_aa: CSVDSPGDEQFF; v_call: TRBV29-1
cdr3_aa: CASTDHFQVTGNTIYF; v_call: TRBV7-2
cdr3_aa: CASTGYNSPLHF; v_call: TRBV19
cdr3_aa: CASSIVNWGQGSGDIQYF; v_call: TRBV19
cdr3_aa: CASKEASGSVSSYEQYF; v_call: TRBV21-1
cdr3_aa: CASSLHGGGYGYTF; v_call: TRBV27
cdr3_aa: CASSWPGLAGGTDTQYF; v_call: TRBV5-8
cdr3_aa: CASKKTRGQGNTEAFF; v_call: TRBV6-6
cdr3_aa: CASSYSRISYNEQFF; v_call: TRBV6-2/TRBV6-3